A single T cell receptor beta chain is shown here with its context. Its antigen target is currently unknown. Base qualities are not recorded, but no much larger clone differs from it by a single base. The immunoSEQ Assay, a bias-controlled multiplex PCR, was used to amplify TCRbeta CDR3 regions from genomic DNA. In the source study's methods: Within the assay, amplification of reference gene primers was used to estimate how many nucleated cells each sample contained. To quantify the absolute abundance of each unique TCRbeta CDR3 rearrangement, sequence reads were collapsed and filtered. For each sample, productive Simpson clonality was calculated by taking the square root of Simpson's diversity index across productive rearrangements. Held by TCRdb, this immuneACCESS table contains in-frame sequences only and omits some clones. Under half of the omission traces to an unresolved V gene where checked; the cause of the rest is unknown. D and trimming come from the DNA, and the V and J calls and clone size come from that table. The sample data list about 280,000 clones, and approximately 88% of these were observed just once. Jointly, the top ten make up less than 0.95% of the sample.

The data were obtained in a study of blood T cell repertoires in COVID-19 (dated by TCRdb to about 2020). At the level of the whole study: Samples from collaborators originated in the United States, Italy and Spain and spanned both the acute and convalescent phases of COVID-19. The sample metadata nearly always contained a de-identified subject ID, COVID-19 status, age in years and sex. Samples were obtained from the ongoing ImmuneRACE study (first 160 participants) and from some 1,200 subjects provided by 6 global collaborators. HLA class I and class II types, where available, came from metadata supplied by the sample provider rather than from assay-based typing. A freely available public database, intended as a resource for researchers studying the immune response to SARS-CoV-2, is where the repertoires were released. The material from the prospective study consisted of cDNA or gDNA derived from T cells, B-cell-depleted T cells, or PBMCs. The dataset comprised deeply sampled blood TCRbeta repertoires from subjects exposed to, actively infected with, or recovered from COVID-19.

V lost 6 bases and J lost 0 bases; the stretch between them is 13 bases long. The CDR3 holds 16 amino acids from the cysteine to the phenylalanine. Only CDR3 DNA is held: 48 bases, read in frame from base 1. CDR1 and CDR2 are drawn from the germline V gene: SGHRS, YFSETQ. Points the paper makes about the study in general: How much clinical and demographic metadata was included differed by source and by participant, and the metadata was provided uncurated.

Samples from volunteer blood donors who had recovered from COVID-19 were contributed by a second Seattle source. Collaborating institutions collected whole blood in K2EDTA tubes following their own protocols. For TCRbeta analysis, collaborator samples were shipped as frozen whole blood, as isolated PBMCs, or as DNA extracted from either sample type. The sequence derives from a woman between 40 and 50 years old who had recovered from COVID-19. The chain joins TRBV5-1 to TRBJ2-6, with no D gene named confidently. Source material: peripheral blood. The CDR3 here reads CASTLPPSSGANVLTF. The base sequence is TGCGCCAGCACCCTCCCCCCGAGCTCTGGGGCCAACGTCCTGACTTTC.